This is a list of T cell receptor beta chains from one sample in a study of CD8+CD57+ T cells in acquired aplastic anemia. TCRdb processed the reads anew with MiXCR; each CDR3 protein has one entry. The data hold under 500,000 distinct CDR3 sequences, with approximately 33% observed a single time. Material for sequencing was sorted CD4+, CD8+, or CD8+CD57+ T cells (not recorded which) from PBMCs. The receptors stem from a human donor with aplastic anemia. Each CDR3 is given with its conserved first and last residue. D genes are given only for firm matches. Only some rows state a clone size, as once, few, many or a class for expanded clones.

size: NA
J: TRBJ2-7
D: TRBD1
V: TRBV29-1
CDR3: CSVEDRGKQNF
DNA: TGCAGCGTTGAAGACAGGGGGAAGCAGAACTTC

size: many
J: TRBJ2-1
D: NA
V: TRBV7-9
CDR3: CASSSNEQFF
DNA: TGTGCCAGCAGCTCCAATGAGCAGTTCTTC

size: NA
J: TRBJ1-1
D: TRBD1
V: TRBV11-2
CDR3: CASSLGDRLEGAFF
DNA: TGTGCCAGCAGCTTAGGGGACAGGTTAGAGGGAGCTTTCTTT

size: NA
J: TRBJ1-5
D: NA
V: TRBV12-3/TRBV12-4
CDR3: CASRRWEQGNQPQHF
DNA: TGTGCCAGCAGGCGGTGGGAGCAGGGAAATCAGCCCCAGCATTTT

size: few
J: TRBJ1-4
D: TRBD1
V: TRBV19
CDR3: CASSGGTGSRMAEKLFF
DNA: TGTGCCAGCTCCGGTGGGACAGGGAGTAGGATGGCTGAAAAACTGTTTTTT

size: NA
J: TRBJ1-1
D: NA
V: TRBV2
CDR3: CASSDGGGLSTEAFF
DNA: TGTGCCAGCAGTGATGGGGGGGGCTTGAGCACTGAAGCTTTCTTT

size: NA
J: TRBJ2-1
D: TRBD1
V: TRBV29-1
CDR3: CSASGQGIDRGYNEQFF
DNA: TGCAGCGCAAGTGGACAGGGGATTGATCGGGGCTACAATGAGCAGTTCTTC

size: once
J: TRBJ2-2
D: TRBD1
V: TRBV7-3
CDR3: CASRAGTGGPGELFF
DNA: TGTGCCAGCAGGGCCGGGACAGGGGGCCCCGGGGAGCTGTTTTTT

size: NA
J: TRBJ2-7
D: NA
V: TRBV10-2
CDR3: CASTRGIAPYEQYF
DNA: TGCGCCAGTACCCGGGGTATCGCGCCCTACGAGCAGTACTTC

size: many
J: TRBJ1-4
D: NA
V: TRBV2
CDR3: CASSERPGEEKLFF
DNA: TGTGCCAGCAGTGAAAGACCTGGGGAGGAAAAACTGTTTTTT